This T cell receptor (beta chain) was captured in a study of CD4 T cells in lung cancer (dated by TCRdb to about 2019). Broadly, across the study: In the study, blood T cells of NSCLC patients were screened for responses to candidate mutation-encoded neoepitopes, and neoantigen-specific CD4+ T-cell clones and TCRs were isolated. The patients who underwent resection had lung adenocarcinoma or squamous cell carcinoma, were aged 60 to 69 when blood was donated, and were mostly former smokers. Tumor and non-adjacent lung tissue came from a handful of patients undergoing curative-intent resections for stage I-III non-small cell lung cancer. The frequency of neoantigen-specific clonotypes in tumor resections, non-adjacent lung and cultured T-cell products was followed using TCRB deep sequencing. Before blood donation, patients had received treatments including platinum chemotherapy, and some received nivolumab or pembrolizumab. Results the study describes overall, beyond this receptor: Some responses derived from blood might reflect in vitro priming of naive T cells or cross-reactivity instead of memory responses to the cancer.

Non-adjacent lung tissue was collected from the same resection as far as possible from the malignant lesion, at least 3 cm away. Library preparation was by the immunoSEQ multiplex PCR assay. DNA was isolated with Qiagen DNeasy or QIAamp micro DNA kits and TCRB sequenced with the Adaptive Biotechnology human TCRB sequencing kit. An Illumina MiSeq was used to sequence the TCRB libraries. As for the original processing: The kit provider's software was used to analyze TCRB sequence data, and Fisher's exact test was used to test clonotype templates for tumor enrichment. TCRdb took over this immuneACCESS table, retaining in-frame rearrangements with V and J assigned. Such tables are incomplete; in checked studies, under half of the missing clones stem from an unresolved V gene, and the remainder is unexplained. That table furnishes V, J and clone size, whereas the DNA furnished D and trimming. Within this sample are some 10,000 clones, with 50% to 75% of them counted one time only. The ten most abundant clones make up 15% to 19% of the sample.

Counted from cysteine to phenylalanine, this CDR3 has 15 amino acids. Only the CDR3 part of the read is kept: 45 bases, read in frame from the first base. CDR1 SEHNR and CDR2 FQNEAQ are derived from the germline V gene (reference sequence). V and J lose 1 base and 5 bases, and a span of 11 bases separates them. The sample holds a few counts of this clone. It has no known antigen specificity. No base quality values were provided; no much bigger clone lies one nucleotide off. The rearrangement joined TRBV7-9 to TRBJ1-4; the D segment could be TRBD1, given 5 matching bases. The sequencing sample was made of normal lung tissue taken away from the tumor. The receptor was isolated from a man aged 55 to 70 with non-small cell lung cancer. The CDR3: CASSLEGHRNEKLFF. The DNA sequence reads TGTGCCAGCAGCTTAGAGGGGCACAGAAATGAAAAACTGTTTTTT.